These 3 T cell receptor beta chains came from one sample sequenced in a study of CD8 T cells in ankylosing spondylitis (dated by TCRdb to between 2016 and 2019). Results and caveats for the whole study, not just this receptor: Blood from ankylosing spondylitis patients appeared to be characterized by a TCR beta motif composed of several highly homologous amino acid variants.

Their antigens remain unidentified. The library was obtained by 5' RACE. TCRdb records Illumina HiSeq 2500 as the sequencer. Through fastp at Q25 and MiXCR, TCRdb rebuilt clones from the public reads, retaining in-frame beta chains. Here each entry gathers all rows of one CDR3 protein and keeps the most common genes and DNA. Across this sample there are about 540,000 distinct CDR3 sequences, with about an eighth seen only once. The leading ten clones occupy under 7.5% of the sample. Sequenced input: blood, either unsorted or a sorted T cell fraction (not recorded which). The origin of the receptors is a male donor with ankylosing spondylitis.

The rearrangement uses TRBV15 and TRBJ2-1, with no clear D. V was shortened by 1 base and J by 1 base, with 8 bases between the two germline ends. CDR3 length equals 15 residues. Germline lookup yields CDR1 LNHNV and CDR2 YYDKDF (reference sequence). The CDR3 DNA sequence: TGTGCCACCAGCAGAGGTCCAGATTCCTACAATGAGCAGTTCTTC. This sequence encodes CATSRGPDSYNEQFF.

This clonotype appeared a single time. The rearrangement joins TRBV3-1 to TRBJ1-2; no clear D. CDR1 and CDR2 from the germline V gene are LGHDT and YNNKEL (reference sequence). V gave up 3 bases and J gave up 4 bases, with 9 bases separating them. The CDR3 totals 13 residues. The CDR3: CASSQGTLYGYTF. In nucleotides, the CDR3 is TGTGCCAGCAGCCAGGGAACACTCTATGGCTACACCTTC.

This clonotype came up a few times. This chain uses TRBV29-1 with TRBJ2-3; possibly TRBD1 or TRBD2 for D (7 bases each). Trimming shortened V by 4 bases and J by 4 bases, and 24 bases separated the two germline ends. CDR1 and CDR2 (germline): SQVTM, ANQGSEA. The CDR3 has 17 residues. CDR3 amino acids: CSVVSSGEGAPPDTQYF. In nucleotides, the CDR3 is TGCAGCGTTGTATCATCGGGGGAGGGGGCCCCCCCAGATACGCAGTATTTT.